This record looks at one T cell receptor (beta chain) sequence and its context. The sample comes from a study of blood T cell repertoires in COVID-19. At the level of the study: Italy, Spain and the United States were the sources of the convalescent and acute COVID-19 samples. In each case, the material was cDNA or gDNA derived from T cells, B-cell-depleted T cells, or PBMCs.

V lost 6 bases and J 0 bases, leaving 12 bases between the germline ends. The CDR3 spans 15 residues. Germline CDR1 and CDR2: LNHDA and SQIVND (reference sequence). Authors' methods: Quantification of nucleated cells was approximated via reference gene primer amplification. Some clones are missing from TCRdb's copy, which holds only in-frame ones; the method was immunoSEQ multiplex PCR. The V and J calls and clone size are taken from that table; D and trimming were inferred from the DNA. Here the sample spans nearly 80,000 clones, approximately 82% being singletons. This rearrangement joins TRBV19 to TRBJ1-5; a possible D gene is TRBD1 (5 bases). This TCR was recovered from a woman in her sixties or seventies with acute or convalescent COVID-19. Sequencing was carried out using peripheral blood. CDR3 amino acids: CASSTTANSNQPQHF. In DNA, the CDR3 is TGTGCCAGTAGCACGACAGCTAATAGCAATCAGCCCCAGCATTTT.